These T cell receptor beta chains were read from a single sample in a study of early T cells in non-severe SARS-CoV-2 infection. TCRdb used MiXCR to reprocess the 5' RACE reads, holding one entry per CDR3 protein. This sample carries about 94,000 distinct CDR3 sequences, roughly an eighth of them seen once, and the ten largest clones take under 2.5%. Sequencing was performed on whole blood. The receptors originated from an adult who was a healthcare worker with PCR-confirmed SARS-CoV-2 infection or an uninfected control (not recorded which). Each CDR3 is given with its conserved first and last residue. A D gene is named only where the DNA matches it firmly. Some rows mark clone size as missing; the rest say once, few, many or name a class of expanded clone.

clone size,V gene,J gene,D gene,CDR3 protein,CDR3 DNA
many,TRBV20-1,TRBJ1-1,.,CSARLANTEAFF,TGCAGTGCTAGATTGGCTAACACTGAAGCTTTCTTT
many,TRBV6-6,TRBJ1-4,.,CASSPSAGGKKLFF,TGTGCCAGCAGTCCCAGCGCCGGGGGGAAAAAACTGTTTTTT
few,TRBV11-3,TRBJ1-1,.,CASSWDGDTEAFF,TGTGCCAGCAGCTGGGATGGGGACACTGAAGCTTTCTTT
many,TRBV7-9,TRBJ2-3,.,CASSSTGAPLRDTQYF,TGTGCCAGCAGCTCCACGGGGGCCCCTCTGCGAGATACGCAGTATTTT
few,TRBV2,TRBJ2-7,.,CASSDRSSTYEQYF,TGTGCCAGTTCGGACCGTTCCTCCACCTACGAGCAGTACTTC
.,TRBV20-1,TRBJ2-7,.,CSAAPGNYEQYF,TGCAGTGCTGCCCCGGGTAACTACGAGCAGTACTTC
few,TRBV29-1,TRBJ1-2,.,CPLAGAYGYTF,TGCCCTCTGGCAGGGGCCTATGGCTACACCTTC
many,TRBV28,TRBJ1-2,.,CASGDSTNYGYTF,TGTGCCAGCGGAGACAGTACTAACTATGGCTACACCTTC
.,TRBV5-8,TRBJ2-3,.,CASSLRASSPDTQYF,TGTGCCAGCAGCCTACGGGCCTCAAGCCCAGATACGCAGTATTTT
.,TRBV7-9,TRBJ2-7,TRBD1,CASSPRTGAIYEQYF,TGTGCCAGCAGCCCCCGGACAGGGGCCATCTACGAGCAGTACTTC
few,TRBV29-1,TRBJ2-5,.,CSVEGSMETQYF,TGCAGCGTTGAGGGGAGCATGGAGACCCAGTACTTC
few,TRBV29-1,TRBJ2-5,TRBD2,CSVDMNRGGQETQYF,TGCAGCGTTGATATGAACCGGGGGGGGCAAGAGACCCAGTACTTC
many,TRBV29-1,TRBJ2-5,TRBD1,CSVASPGGETQYF,TGCAGCGTTGCAAGTCCAGGGGGCGAGACCCAGTACTTC
many,TRBV6-1,TRBJ2-5,.,CASSQGRTQETQYF,TGTGCCAGCAGCCAGGGACGTACCCAAGAGACCCAGTACTTC
few,TRBV5-1,TRBJ2-5,.,CASSLDTGRETQYF,TGCGCCAGCAGCTTGGACACTGGGAGGGAGACCCAGTACTTC
.,TRBV11-1,TRBJ2-3,.,CASSPVRRPTRTDTQYF,TGTGCCAGCAGCCCGGTCAGAAGGCCTACTCGGACAGATACGCAGTATTTT
.,TRBV4-2,TRBJ2-1,TRBD2,CASSQDAGSGRDEQFF,TGTGCCAGCAGCCAAGATGCGGGTAGCGGGCGGGATGAGCAGTTCTTC
few,TRBV11-2,TRBJ2-1,.,CASSLEDYSNNEQFF,TGTGCCAGCAGCTTAGAGGACTACAGTAACAATGAGCAGTTCTTC
.,TRBV6-5,TRBJ1-1,TRBD1,CASSFFRGMNTEAFF,TGTGCCAGCAGTTTCTTCAGGGGGATGAACACTGAAGCTTTCTTT
once,TRBV6-2/TRBV6-3,TRBJ1-2,TRBD1,CASSFTTGTPYGYTF,TGTGCCAGCAGTTTTACGACAGGGACCCCCTATGGCTACACCTTC
many,TRBV4-2,TRBJ2-7,TRBD1,CASSQDPGQGWYEQYF,TGTGCCAGCAGCCAAGACCCGGGACAGGGATGGTACGAGCAGTACTTC
many,TRBV4-3,TRBJ1-1,TRBD1,CASSRGGTGGDTEAFF,TGCGCCAGCAGCCGGGGTGGGACAGGGGGCGACACTGAAGCTTTCTTT
few,TRBV6-2/TRBV6-3,TRBJ2-3,TRBD1,CASTRPDRGGDTQYF,TGTGCCAGCACCCGTCCGGACAGGGGAGGAGATACGCAGTATTTT
few,TRBV29-1,TRBJ1-1,.,CSVGGGRRAFF,TGCAGCGTTGGAGGGGGGCGAAGAGCTTTCTTT
.,TRBV7-9,TRBJ2-2,.,CASSLAGSTGELFF,TGTGCCAGCAGCTTGGCGGGGAGCACCGGGGAGCTGTTTTTT
.,TRBV28,TRBJ1-3,.,CASSGNTIYF,TGTGCCAGCAGCGGAAACACCATATATTTT
many,TRBV5-4,TRBJ2-3,.,CASRGGGVADTQYF,TGTGCCAGCAGAGGGGGAGGGGTGGCAGATACGCAGTATTTT
many,TRBV20-1,TRBJ1-1,.,CSARGAGLVQAFF,TGCAGTGCTAGAGGGGCAGGGCTCGTTCAAGCTTTCTTT
.,TRBV4-1,TRBJ1-6,.,CASSHADSFYNSPLHF,TGCGCCAGCAGCCATGCCGACAGTTTCTATAATTCACCCCTCCACTTT
many,TRBV4-2,TRBJ2-7,TRBD2,CASSQAPSGGASYEQYF,TGTGCCAGCAGCCAAGCTCCCAGCGGGGGTGCCTCCTACGAGCAGTACTTC
many,TRBV7-2,TRBJ2-5,.,CASRSPARSARETQYF,TGTGCCAGCAGGTCACCGGCTCGAAGTGCTCGAGAGACCCAGTACTTC
few,TRBV10-2,TRBJ1-5,.,CATKGGSGQPQHF,TGCGCCACAAAGGGGGGGTCGGGACAGCCCCAGCATTTT
.,TRBV27,TRBJ1-2,.,CASSLATGPNYGYTF,TGTGCCAGCAGTTTGGCGACAGGCCCTAACTATGGCTACACCTTC
many,TRBV5-1,TRBJ1-2,TRBD1,CASSSTSTGPFSYTF,TGCGCCAGCAGCTCCACCTCGACAGGGCCTTTCAGCTACACCTTC
many,TRBV19,TRBJ1-5,.,CASSTPKGGSNQPQHF,TGTGCCAGTAGTACACCCAAAGGGGGGAGCAATCAGCCCCAGCATTTT
many,TRBV29-1,TRBJ2-1,.,CSVAVGQQFF,TGCAGCGTTGCGGTAGGGCAGCAGTTCTTC
many,TRBV29-1,TRBJ1-1,TRBD1,CSADRGGTEAFF,TGCAGCGCAGACAGGGGTGGCACTGAAGCTTTCTTT
few,TRBV6-2/TRBV6-3,TRBJ2-1,.,CASSTRDTYNEQFF,TGTGCCAGCAGTACCCGGGACACATACAATGAGCAGTTCTTC
.,TRBV28,TRBJ2-3,TRBD2,CASSWTSGLTDTQYF,TGTGCCAGCAGTTGGACTAGCGGCTTAACAGATACGCAGTATTTT
many,TRBV19,TRBJ1-5,TRBD1,CASSMGQDPQPQHF,TGTGCCAGTAGTATGGGACAGGATCCTCAGCCCCAGCATTTT
.,TRBV10-3,TRBJ2-7,.,CAISGGDRSYEQYF,TGTGCCATCAGTGGAGGGGACCGCTCCTACGAGCAGTACTTC
.,TRBV18,TRBJ2-3,TRBD1,CASSPETGVLDTQYF,TGTGCCAGCTCACCAGAGACAGGGGTGTTAGATACGCAGTATTTT